Described below is a single T cell receptor (beta chain) sequence and its context. With 4 bases removed from V and 2 bases from J, the gap between germline ends came to 11 bases. The CDR3 runs to 15 residues. CDR1 MNHEY and CDR2 SVGEGT come from the germline V gene. In the original processing: It was from reference gene primer amplification that nucleated cell counts were estimated. The method was immunoSEQ multiplex PCR; TCRdb's version includes in-frame clones alone and lacks a portion of them. The V and J calls and clone size are taken from that table; D and trimming were inferred from the DNA. The sample lists about 59,000 clones, 91% occurring once. This record belongs to a study of blood T cell repertoires in COVID-19. Study context: Samples representing acute and convalescent COVID-19 were sourced from the United States, Italy and Spain. PBMCs, B-cell-depleted T cells, or T cells provided the cDNA or gDNA that made up the material.

This clonotype was sampled from a human donor in a cohort sampled during active COVID-19. The V and J genes are TRBV6-2 or TRBV6-3 and TRBJ2-2; no clear D. What was sequenced was peripheral blood. The CDR3 nucleotides are TGTGCCAGCAGTTCTCCGGGTCGCAACACCGGGGAGCTGTTTTTT. Translation gives CASSSPGRNTGELFF.